This TCR beta chain derives from a study of cytomegalovirus exposure and HLA in healthy donors (dated by TCRdb to 2016 to 2017). Broadly, across the study: According to a later analysis, the 120 or so validation repertoires were produced on the same platform as the 666 repertoires of the first cohort. The study aimed to test whether cataloging public T cell receptors could reveal signatures of past pathogen exposure. Along with the 666-subject first cohort, a separate validation cohort of about 110 different subjects was used. To predict cytomegalovirus infection status, the study combined high-throughput TCR immunosequencing, statistical association of individual TCRs with disease status, and machine learning. Study-wide findings and limitations: Most TCR sequences were observed very rarely across donors, whereas some public TCRs were present in many individuals. In the study, about 150 TCR beta chains were listed as associated with cytomegalovirus. The classifier was reported to diagnose cytomegalovirus status with high specificity and sensitivity in both the original cohort and the validation cohort. The validation cohort had no HLA typing available for a later analysis, so co-occurrence within that cohort was assessed over all 130 or so repertoires. A later analysis found that TCRs clustered in the first cohort also tended to co-occur in the 120 validation repertoires, with 94% of cluster scores above 0. A few of the identified cytomegalovirus-associated TCR beta chains were confirmed in vitro to be specific for cytomegalovirus antigens. The authors suggested that the approach could potentially be generalized to other disease states and immunological phenotypes.

Taken from cysteine to phenylalanine, the CDR3 has 19 residues. The sequence is cut down to CDR3 DNA, 57 bases in frame from base 1. Relative to germline, V is 5 bases shorter and J is 0 bases shorter, with 26 bases between their ends. CDR1 and CDR2, per the germline V gene, are ENHRY and SYGVKD. The library was produced with the immunoSEQ multiplex PCR assay. In the paper's pipeline: To diagnose cytomegalovirus status from the catalog of TCR beta chain sequences, a statistical classification framework was built. Not all clones reach the TCRdb copy of this immuneACCESS table, which keeps in-frame sequences only. Checked studies attribute under half of the gap to unresolved V genes and leave the rest unexplained. V, J and clone size are those of that table, while D and trimming were read from the DNA. This sample gives approximately 160,000 clones in total; more than 70% of them show up just once. Together, the top ten hold 9.5% to 13% of the sample.

The donors belonged to the validation cohort of approximately 130 subjects, which was separate from the approximately 700-subject first cohort. This clone showed up just once. Its antigen remains unidentified. Per-base qualities were not stored, and no clone one base away is much larger. The rearrangement combines TRBV10-3 with TRBJ2-7; a tentative D match to TRBD2 spans 8 bases. The source material was PBMCs. The origin of this receptor is a man aged 30 to 39 in good health and CMV-seropositive. The base sequence is TGTGCCATCAGTACTAGGACAGGACCTTTAGCGGGAAGCTCCTACGAGCAGTACTTC. This yields the protein CAISTRTGPLAGSSYEQYF.